A single sample is the source of the 10 T cell receptor beta chains below, sequenced in a study of STAT3 mutations in large granular lymphocyte leukemia. The study's findings and limits: Every T-cell large granular lymphocyte leukemia patient had at least one immunodominant TCR beta clonotype.

Produced via immunoSEQ multiplex PCR; TCRdb's table is partial and in-frame only. The data show roughly 29,000 clones, with 70% to 80% seen just once and approximately 28% held by the top ten. These receptors' antigens are unknown. Sequencing input: peripheral blood mononuclear cells. All receptors derive from a woman between 45 and 60 years old with T-cell large granular lymphocyte leukemia. Some clones in this sample may be carry-over from other donors' samples.

The chain employs TRBV5-1 and TRBJ1-1; D might be TRBD1 (5 bases). Germline lookup yields CDR1 SGHRS and CDR2 YFSETQ. The CDR3 is made up of 13 amino acids. V shed 4 bases and J shed 6 bases, with 13 bases lying between them. The CDR3 DNA is TGCGCCAGCAGCGCCGGACATAGCCCTGAAGCTTTCTTT. It specifies CASSAGHSPEAFF.

The chain couples TRBV7-9 to TRBJ1-2, with D tentatively TRBD1 (6 bases). V lost 3 bases to trimming and J lost 7 bases, with 12 bases between them. The CDR3 has 13 amino acids. Germline CDR1 and CDR2: SEHNR and FQNEAQ (reference sequence). This chain's CDR3 is CASSLLLRGGYTF. The DNA for the CDR3 is TGTGCCAGCAGCTTGTTACTCAGGGGTGGCTACACCTTC.

This clone was picked up one time. V usage is TRBV2 and J usage is TRBJ1-2, with D possibly TRBD1 on 6 matching bases. The CDR3 extends over 13 amino acids. Per germline, CDR1 SNHLY and CDR2 FYNNEI. V was pared by 6 bases and J by 3 bases, with 11 bases between. CDR3 nucleotides: TGTGCCAGCAGAAACAGGGCCGACTATGGCTACACCTTC. It is translated as CASRNRADYGYTF.

The chain carries TRBV5-1 and TRBJ1-4; a weak D match, TRBD1 (5 bases). The CDR3 length is 14 residues. The V gene's germline CDR1 is SGHRS and CDR2 YFSETQ. The V end lost 4 bases, the J end lost 4 bases, and 11 bases lay between the germline ends. CDR3 coding DNA: TGCGCCAGCAGCCGGGGACCGTTTAATGAAAAACTGTTTTTT. It yields the protein CASSRGPFNEKLFF.

This chain connects TRBV7-9 to TRBJ2-2; TRBD2 matches at 8 bases. Losses at the gene ends were 5 bases for V and 2 bases for J; bases not matched to a gene: 13. Per germline, CDR1 SEHNR and CDR2 FQNEAQ (reference sequence). The CDR3 loop spans 18 amino acids. The CDR3, as DNA: TGTGCCAGCAGCCCCGCCCGACTAGCGATTACTAACACCGGGGAGCTGTTTTTT. Its protein product is CASSPARLAITNTGELFF.

The chain joins TRBV30 to TRBJ1-5, with D tentatively TRBD1 (5 bases). The germline V gene has CDR1 GTSNPN and CDR2 SVGIG (reference sequence). V was trimmed by 3 bases and J by 2 bases, leaving 14 bases between them. The CDR3 totals 15 residues. CDR3 amino acids: CAWSLPGEGNQPQHF. DNA for the CDR3: TGTGCCTGGAGCCTTCCGGGGGAAGGCAATCAGCCCCAGCATTTT.

V usage is TRBV19 and J usage is TRBJ2-5; tentatively, D is TRBD2 (6 bases). V was pared by 3 bases and J by 5 bases, with 16 bases between. Germline-derived CDR1 and CDR2 are LNHDA and SQIVND (reference sequence). This CDR3 is built from 15 residues. The DNA for the CDR3 is TGTGCCAGTAGTATTAGGTCCGGGAGCTCTGAGACCCAGTACTTC. The encoded protein is CASSIRSGSSETQYF.

The rearrangement uses TRBV28 and TRBJ1-5; D is undetermined. Trimming stripped 5 bases from V and 4 bases from J, with 15 bases between. The germline V gene encodes CDR1 MDHEN and CDR2 SYDVKM. The CDR3 totals 15 residues. The CDR3 here is CASSHVAGLNQPQHF. CDR3 coding DNA: TGTGCCAGCAGTCATGTGGCAGGCCTAAATCAGCCCCAGCATTTT.

The rearrangement joins TRBV30 to TRBJ1-2; 9 nucleotides line up with TRBD1. The CDR3 is made up of 15 amino acids. Losses at the gene ends were 2 bases for V and 4 bases for J; bases not matched to a gene: 8. Germline CDR1 GTSNPN, CDR2 SVGIG (reference sequence). CDR3 loop: CAWSKTGTGLYGYTF. The CDR3 nucleotides read TGTGCCTGGAGTAAGACCGGGACAGGGCTCTATGGCTACACCTTC.

The chain recombines TRBV7-2 with TRBJ1-5, with 8 bases aligning to TRBD1. The CDR3 is 15 residues long. Germline V CDR1 and CDR2: SGHTA, FQGNSA. With V trimmed by 2 bases and J by 1 base, 1 base remained unmatched. For the CDR3, the DNA is TGTGCCAGCAGCTTAAACAGGGGGAGCAATCAGCCCCAGCATTTT. It encodes CASSLNRGSNQPQHF.